This TCR beta chain was captured in a study of a mutant IDH1 vaccine in newly diagnosed glioma. On the study more broadly: Those enrolled had earlier been treated with radiotherapy, temozolomide, or both, mostly both. Study-level results: The vaccine induced immune responses, and these occurred in 80% to 95% of patients. Variations in leading peripheral T cell clonotypes appeared to have no connection with pseudoprogression.

Time point defined: baseline, week 1 (first vaccination visit). Treatment: pre-vaccination baseline after standard-of-care therapy. Donor tumors were new WHO grade 3 or 4 IDH1-mutant, ATRX-lost astrocytomas. For this clone: Its antigen is still unknown.

Produced via immunoSEQ multiplex PCR; TCRdb's table is partial and in-frame only. The sample lists roughly 86,000 clones, around three quarters occurring once. The sequences come from PBMCs, collected from a glioma patient treated with radiotherapy, temozolomide or both. This receptor was obtained from a man in his forties or fifties with glioma.

Here the CDR3 reads CASSIRERGHYQPQHF. CDR3 sequence (DNA): TGTGCCAGTAGTATCCGGGAAAGGGGGCATTATCAGCCCCAGCATTTT. The chain has TRBV19 and TRBJ1-5, with 7 bases fitting TRBD1. The CDR3 extends over 16 amino acids. The ends lost 3 bases at V and 5 bases at J; junction bases unmatched: 10. Germline CDR1 reads LNHDA; CDR2 reads SQIVND (reference sequence).